Listed below are T cell receptor beta chains from one sample, sequenced in a study of shared clonotypes between healthy human individuals. Clones were sequenced by immunoSEQ multiplex PCR, and TCRdb holds only the in-frame ones, with some missing. Of more than 550,000 clones listed, over 60% were seen once; the top ten hold approximately 2%. The sequencing sample was made of memory CD4+ T cells sorted from blood. All receptors come from a woman aged 25 to 39 in good health. Each CDR3 is given with its conserved first and last residue. Each record gives: clone size, D gene, V gene, J gene, CDR3 DNA, CDR3 protein. A D gene is named only where the DNA matches it firmly. For some rows the clone size is stated as once, few or many, or as a class when expanded; others skip it.

-	-	TRBV7-2	TRBJ2-7	TGTGCCAGCAGCTTATTCGGGAGCTCCTACGAGCAGTACTTC	CASSLFGSSYEQYF
-	-	TRBV28	TRBJ2-7	TGTGCCAGCAGTCAATCCCTGCCGGAGCAGTACTTC	CASSQSLPEQYF
-	-	TRBV28	TRBJ2-1	TGTGCCAGCAGTTTGGAGGGGTGGTCTGAGCAGTTCTTC	CASSLEGWSEQFF
-	-	TRBV7-9	TRBJ2-5	TGTGCCAGCAGCAATCATATGGAGACCCAGTACTTC	CASSNHMETQYF
-	TRBD2	TRBV7-8	TRBJ2-3	TGTGCCAGCTTGAACGGGAGGGGGTCAGATACGCAGTATTTT	CASLNGRGSDTQYF
few	TRBD2	TRBV29-1	TRBJ2-5	TGCAGTGGCGGGGGAGGATTTGGCCAAGAGACCCAGTACTTC	CSGGGGFGQETQYF
-	-	TRBV19	TRBJ1-4	TGTGCCAGTAGCCGGACCGATAATGAAAAACTGTTTTTT	CASSRTDNEKLFF
-	TRBD1	TRBV7-8	TRBJ1-5	TGTGCCAGCAGCTTATCCCTTAGGCAGGGGGCAAGAGTAAGCAATCAGCCCCAGCATTTT	CASSLSLRQGARVSNQPQHF
few	-	TRBV27	TRBJ2-1	TGTGCCAGCAGTGCGTCAACCAGGCCCCTCTACTACAATGAGCAGTTCTTC	CASSASTRPLYYNEQFF
-	-	TRBV5-4	TRBJ1-4	TGTGCCAGCAGCCCAGGACAGAGTAATGAAAAACTGTTTTTT	CASSPGQSNEKLFF
-	-	TRBV10-3	TRBJ2-7	TGTGCCATCAGTGACGGTGTTGGGAAGACCTACGAGCAGTACTTC	CAISDGVGKTYEQYF
-	-	TRBV7-9	TRBJ2-1	TGTGCCAGCAGCTTAGAGCGGGTGGGTGAGCAGTTCTTC	CASSLERVGEQFF
-	TRBD1	TRBV29-1	TRBJ1-1	TGCAGCGTCTCAGGGGGCGCGGGAGGAGTGTATGCTTTCTTT	CSVSGGAGGVYAFF
-	-	TRBV6-5	TRBJ1-1	TGTGCCAGCAGTACCGGGGTGAACACTGAAGCTTTCTTT	CASSTGVNTEAFF
-	-	TRBV11-2	TRBJ2-7	TGTGCCAGCAGCTTTTCCGAGGGGGACCACGAGCAGTACTTC	CASSFSEGDHEQYF
-	TRBD1	TRBV28	TRBJ2-7	TGTGCCAGCAGTCCTATTAGACAGGGTGCCTACGAGCAGTACTTC	CASSPIRQGAYEQYF
-	-	TRBV6-5	TRBJ2-6	TGTGCCAGCAGTTACGGAGCAACTGGGGCCAACGTCCTGACTTTC	CASSYGATGANVLTF
-	-	TRBV28	TRBJ1-5	TGTGCCAGCAGTTTGATGGGTTATAGCAATCAGCCCCAGCATTTT	CASSLMGYSNQPQHF
few	-	TRBV7-3	TRBJ2-7	TGTGCCAGCAGTCCATCTGGGAGTAGGTACGAGCAGTACTTC	CASSPSGSRYEQYF
-	-	TRBV11-1	TRBJ1-1	TGTGCCAGCAGCTTTCAGGGAGGTGGCACTGAAGCTTTCTTT	CASSFQGGGTEAFF
-	TRBD1	TRBV28	TRBJ1-1	TGTGCCAGCAGGAGGGGGCGGGACCCACTTTTGAACACTGAAGCTTTCTTT	CASRRGRDPLLNTEAFF
few	-	TRBV6-5	TRBJ2-1	TGTGCCAGCAGCCGTGGGGGTCCCCTCTACAATGAGCAGTTCTTC	CASSRGGPLYNEQFF
-	-	TRBV28	TRBJ2-1	TGTGCCAGCAGCACGGCGAGCTACAATGAGCAGTTCTTC	CASSTASYNEQFF
once	-	TRBV6-5	TRBJ2-1	TGTGCCAGCAGTTACGAAGGCGGAGGCGGGACTCCGCAGTTCTTC	CASSYEGGGGTPQFF
-	-	TRBV28	TRBJ1-5	TGTGCCAGCAGCCTGAGCCATAGCAATCAGCCCCAGCATTTT	CASSLSHSNQPQHF
-	-	TRBV28	TRBJ2-1	TGTGCCAGCAGTTTTGTAAACAGAATCAATGAGCAGTTCTTC	CASSFVNRINEQFF
few	-	TRBV9	TRBJ2-7	TGTGCCAGCAGCGTCGAGGTCAGGGGTTACGAGCAGTACTTC	CASSVEVRGYEQYF
-	TRBD2	TRBV27	TRBJ2-2	TGTGCCAGCAGTCCCGGACTAGCGGGAGCACCTGCGGAGCTGTTTTTT	CASSPGLAGAPAELFF
few	TRBD2	TRBV6-1	TRBJ2-1	TGTGCCAGCAGTGTTTTAGCGGGGAGCTCCTACAATGAGCAGTTCTTC	CASSVLAGSSYNEQFF
once	-	TRBV28	TRBJ1-5	TGTGCCAGCAGCCCCCGAGGACCTAGCAATCAGCCCCAGCATTTT	CASSPRGPSNQPQHF
-	TRBD2	TRBV30	TRBJ2-2	TGTGCCTGGCGCTCTGGGACTAGCGGGAGGATCAGCACCGGGGAGCTGTTTTTT	CAWRSGTSGRISTGELFF
-	TRBD1	TRBV7-3	TRBJ1-5	TGTGCCAGCAGCCTCGGGACAGGTCCTCAGCCCCAGCATTTT	CASSLGTGPQPQHF
-	-	TRBV9	TRBJ2-2	TGTGCCAGCAGCGTTCAGGCGATGAACACCGGGGAGCTGTTTTTT	CASSVQAMNTGELFF
-	-	TRBV5-1	TRBJ2-1	TGCGCCAGCAGCTTGGGGGTAGCGGACTACAATGAGCAGTTCTTC	CASSLGVADYNEQFF
-	-	TRBV6-1	TRBJ2-7	TGTGCCAGCAGTCGAGAGTCGGGGTACGAGCAGTACTTC	CASSRESGYEQYF
-	-	TRBV5-1	TRBJ2-7	TGCGCCAGCAGCTTGACCGACTGGACCCAGGGGGAGCAGTACTTC	CASSLTDWTQGEQYF
-	TRBD1	TRBV6-6	TRBJ2-3	TGTGCCAGCAGTTACTCCCGACAGGGCACCACAGATACGCAGTATTTT	CASSYSRQGTTDTQYF
-	-	TRBV6-5	TRBJ2-2	TGTGCCAGCAGTTACGACAGGTCTCTGAACACCGGGGAGCTGTTTTTT	CASSYDRSLNTGELFF
-	-	TRBV29-1	TRBJ1-1	TGCAGCGTGGCTATGGACCCGAACACTGAAGCTTTCTTT	CSVAMDPNTEAFF
many	-	TRBV5-1	TRBJ2-2	TGCGCCAGCAGCCAGCCACGGAACACCGGGGAGCTGTTTTTT	CASSQPRNTGELFF
-	TRBD2	TRBV6-1	TRBJ2-1	TGTGCCAGCTGGGGAAAAGCGGGAGACCAGGATGAGCAGTTCTTC	CASWGKAGDQDEQFF
-	-	TRBV29-1	TRBJ1-5	TGCAGCGTTCAGACAGCAGGTCAGCCCCAGCATTTT	CSVQTAGQPQHF
-	TRBD1	TRBV25-1	TRBJ2-5	TGTGCCAGCAGTGGGGACGGGACAGGAAGCACCCAAGAGACCCAGTACTTC	CASSGDGTGSTQETQYF
-	-	TRBV4-1	TRBJ2-4	TGCGCCAGCAGCCCCGGAGGCCTGGGAGCCAAAAACATTCAGTACTTC	CASSPGGLGAKNIQYF
-	-	TRBV27	TRBJ2-7	TGTGCCAGCAGCCTGCGGGCGTACTACGAGCAGTACTTC	CASSLRAYYEQYF
-	TRBD2	TRBV6-4	TRBJ2-5	TGTGCCAGCAGCCCATCCGGGACTAGCGGAGAAGAGACCCAGTACTTC	CASSPSGTSGEETQYF
many	-	TRBV18	TRBJ2-2	TGTGCCAGCTCACCAGGAGACGCGAACACCGGGGAGCTGTTTTTT	CASSPGDANTGELFF
-	TRBD2	TRBV29-1	TRBJ2-7	TGCAGCGTAATAGCGGGACCGTACGAGCAGTACTTC	CSVIAGPYEQYF
once	-	TRBV19	TRBJ1-5	TGTGCCAGTAAAGAAAGTCGACATAGCAATCAGCCCCAGCATTTT	CASKESRHSNQPQHF
-	TRBD1	TRBV7-2	TRBJ1-5	TGTGCCAGCAGCTTTTTAAGACAGGGGGGTCAGCCCCAGCATTTT	CASSFLRQGGQPQHF
-	TRBD1	TRBV11-2	TRBJ2-6	TGTGCCAGCAGCAAACTGACAGGGTTCTTTGGGGCCAACGTCCTGACTTTC	CASSKLTGFFGANVLTF
once	-	TRBV6-6	TRBJ1-1	TGTGCCAGCAGTACCCCATCTTCTGCGAACACTGAAGCTTTCTTT	CASSTPSSANTEAFF
-	-	TRBV18	TRBJ1-1	TGTGCCAGCTCACTGAACGGGGGGGGTGACACTGAAGCTTTCTTT	CASSLNGGGDTEAFF
-	-	TRBV6-6	TRBJ2-4	TGTGCCAGCAGCCCTGGGGAGTCTATTAGCAAAAACATTCAGTACTTC	CASSPGESISKNIQYF
many	-	TRBV28	TRBJ2-5	TGTGCCAGCAGTTTAGGGGCCTTGGGGCTCCAAGAGACCCAGTACTTC	CASSLGALGLQETQYF
-	TRBD2	TRBV5-4	TRBJ2-7	TGTGCCAGCAGCTTGGGTCCCGGGACTAGATCCCACGAGCAGTACTTC	CASSLGPGTRSHEQYF
few	TRBD2	TRBV20-1	TRBJ2-1	TGCAGTGCTAGAACAGGCGCGGGGGTCTTC	CSARTGAGVF
-	-	TRBV28	TRBJ2-1	TGTGCCAGCAGTTTAATACGGGGGACACCAAATGAGCAGTTCTTC	CASSLIRGTPNEQFF
few	TRBD2	TRBV4-2	TRBJ2-7	TGTGCCAGCAGCCCGGGACTAGCGGGAGGGGAAAGGTTTGTGGAGCAGTACTTC	CASSPGLAGGERFVEQYF
few	-	TRBV5-1	TRBJ2-3	TGCGCCAGCAGCCGGGGGCCCCCGGGAGATACGCAGTATTTT	CASSRGPPGDTQYF